Presented here are 2 T cell receptor beta chains from one specimen sequenced in a study of blood T cell repertoires in COVID-19. Data came from immunoSEQ multiplex PCR; TCRdb stores just in-frame clones and leaves some out. The sample contains roughly 400,000 clones, approximately 91% of which appear only once. Sample: PBMCs or T cells enriched from blood (not recorded which). These receptors came from a woman aged 40 to 49 with acute COVID-19.

CDR3 sequence reads: CASRQTGVRNTIYF. In nucleotides, the CDR3 is TGTGCCAGCAGGCAGACAGGGGTCCGGAACACCATATATTTT. J is TRBJ1-3 and V is TRBV13, with 8 bases that match TRBD1. CDR3 size: 14 residues. In germline, CDR1 is PRHDT, CDR2 FYEKMQ (reference sequence). The ends lost 6 bases at V and 7 bases at J; junction bases unmatched: 8.

This clone was picked up one time. The chain has TRBV5-5 and TRBJ2-7; 14 nucleotides agree with TRBD2. V dropped 4 bases and J dropped 2; count of bases not matched to a gene: 2. CDR1 and CDR2 (germline): SGHKS, YYEKEE (reference sequence). CDR3 length: 15 residues. The CDR3 DNA reads as TGTGCCAGCAGCGTGACTAGCGGGGGGGCCTACGAGCAGTACTTC. Its translation: CASSVTSGGAYEQYF.